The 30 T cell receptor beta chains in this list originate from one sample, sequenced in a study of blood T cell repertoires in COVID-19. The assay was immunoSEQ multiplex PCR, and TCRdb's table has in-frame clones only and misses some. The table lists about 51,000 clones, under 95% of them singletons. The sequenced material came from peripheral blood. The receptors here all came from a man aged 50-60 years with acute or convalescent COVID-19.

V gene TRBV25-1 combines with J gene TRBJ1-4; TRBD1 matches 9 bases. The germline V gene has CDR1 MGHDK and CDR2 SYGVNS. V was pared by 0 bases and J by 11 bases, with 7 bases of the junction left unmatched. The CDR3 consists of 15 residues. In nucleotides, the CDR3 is TGTGCCAGCAGTGAATATGGGACAGGGACGGATAAACTGTTTTTT. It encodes CASSEYGTGTDKLFF.

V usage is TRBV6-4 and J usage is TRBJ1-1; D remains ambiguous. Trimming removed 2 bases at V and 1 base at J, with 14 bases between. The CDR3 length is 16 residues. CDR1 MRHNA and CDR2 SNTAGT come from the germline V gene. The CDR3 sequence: CASSDAGSKRNTEAFF. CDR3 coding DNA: TGTGCCAGCAGTGACGCCGGGTCAAAAAGGAACACTGAAGCTTTCTTT.

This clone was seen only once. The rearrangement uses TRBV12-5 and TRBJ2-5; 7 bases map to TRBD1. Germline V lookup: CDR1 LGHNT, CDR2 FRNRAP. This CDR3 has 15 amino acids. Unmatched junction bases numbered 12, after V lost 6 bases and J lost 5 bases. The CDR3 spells CASGPGQVGLETQYF. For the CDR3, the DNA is TGTGCTAGTGGCCCAGGACAGGTGGGTCTTGAGACCCAGTACTTC.

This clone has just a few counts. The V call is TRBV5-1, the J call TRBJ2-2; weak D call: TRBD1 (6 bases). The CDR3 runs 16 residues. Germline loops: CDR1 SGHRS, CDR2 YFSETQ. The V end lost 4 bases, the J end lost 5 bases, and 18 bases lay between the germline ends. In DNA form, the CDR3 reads TGCGCCAGCAGCGTTACCAGGGGAACCGTGACCGGGGAGCTGTTTTTT. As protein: CASSVTRGTVTGELFF.

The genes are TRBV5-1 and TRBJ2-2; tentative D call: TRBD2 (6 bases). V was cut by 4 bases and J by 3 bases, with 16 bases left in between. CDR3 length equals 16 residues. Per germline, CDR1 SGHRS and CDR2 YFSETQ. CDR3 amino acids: CASSGGTRTHTGELFF. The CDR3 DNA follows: TGCGCCAGCAGCGGAGGGACCCGAACCCACACCGGGGAGCTGTTTTTT. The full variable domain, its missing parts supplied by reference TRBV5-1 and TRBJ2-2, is KAGVTQTPRYLIKTRGQQVTLSCSPISGHRSVSWYQQTPGQGLQFLFEYFSETQRNKGNFPGRFSGRQFSNSRSEMNVSTLELGDSALYLCASSGGTRTHTGELFFGEGSRLTVL.

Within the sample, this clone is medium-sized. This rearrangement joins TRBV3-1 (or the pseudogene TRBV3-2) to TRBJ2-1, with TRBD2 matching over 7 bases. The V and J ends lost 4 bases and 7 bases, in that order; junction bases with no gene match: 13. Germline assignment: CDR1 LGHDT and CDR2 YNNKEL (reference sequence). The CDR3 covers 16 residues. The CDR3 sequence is CASSRRWTAGVNEQFF. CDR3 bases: TGTGCCAGCAGCCGAAGATGGACGGCGGGGGTAAATGAGCAGTTCTTC.

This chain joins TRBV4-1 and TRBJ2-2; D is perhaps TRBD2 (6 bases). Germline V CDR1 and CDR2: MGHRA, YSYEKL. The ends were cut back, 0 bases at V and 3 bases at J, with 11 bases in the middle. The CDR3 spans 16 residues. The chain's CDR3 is CASSQENGEDTGELFF. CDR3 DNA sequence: TGCGCCAGCAGCCAAGAAAATGGGGAGGACACCGGGGAGCTGTTTTTT.

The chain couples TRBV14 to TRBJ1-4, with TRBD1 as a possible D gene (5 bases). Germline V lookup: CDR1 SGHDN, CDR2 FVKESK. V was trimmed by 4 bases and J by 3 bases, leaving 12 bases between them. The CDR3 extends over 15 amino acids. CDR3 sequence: CASSPRGGANEKLFF. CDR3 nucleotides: TGTGCCAGCAGCCCTCGGGGCGGGGCTAATGAAAAACTGTTTTTT. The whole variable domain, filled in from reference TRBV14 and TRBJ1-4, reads EAGVTQFPSHSVIEKGQTVTLRCDPISGHDNLYWYRRVMGKEIKFLLHFVKESKQDESGMPNNRFLAERTGGTYSTLKVQPAELEDSGVYFCASSPRGGANEKLFFGSGTQLSVL.

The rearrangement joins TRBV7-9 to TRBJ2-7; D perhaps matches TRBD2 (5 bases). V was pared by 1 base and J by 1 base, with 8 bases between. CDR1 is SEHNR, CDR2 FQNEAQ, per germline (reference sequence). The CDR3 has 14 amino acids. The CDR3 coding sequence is TGTGCCAGCAGCTTAGGCCGGGGTTCCTACGAGCAGTACTTC. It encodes CASSLGRGSYEQYF.

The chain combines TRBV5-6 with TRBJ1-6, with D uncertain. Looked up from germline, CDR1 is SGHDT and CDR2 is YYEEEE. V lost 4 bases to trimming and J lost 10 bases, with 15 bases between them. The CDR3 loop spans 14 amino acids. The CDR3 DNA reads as TGTGCCAGCAGCCCGGTGGAGGTTCTATCACCCCTCCACTTT. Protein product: CASSPVEVLSPLHF.

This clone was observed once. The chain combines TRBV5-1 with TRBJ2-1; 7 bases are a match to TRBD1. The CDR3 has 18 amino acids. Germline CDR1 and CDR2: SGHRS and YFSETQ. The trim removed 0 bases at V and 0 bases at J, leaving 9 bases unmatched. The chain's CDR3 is CASSLGGTVKFSYNEQFF. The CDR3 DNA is TGCGCCAGCAGCTTGGGAGGGACAGTGAAATTCTCCTACAATGAGCAGTTCTTC.

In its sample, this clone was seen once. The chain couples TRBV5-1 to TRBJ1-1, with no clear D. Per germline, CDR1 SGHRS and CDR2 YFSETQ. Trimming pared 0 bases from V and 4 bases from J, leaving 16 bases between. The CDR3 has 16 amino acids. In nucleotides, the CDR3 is TGCGCCAGCAGCTTGGAAGGCAGGACTCCGGGCACTGAAGCTTTCTTT. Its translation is CASSLEGRTPGTEAFF.

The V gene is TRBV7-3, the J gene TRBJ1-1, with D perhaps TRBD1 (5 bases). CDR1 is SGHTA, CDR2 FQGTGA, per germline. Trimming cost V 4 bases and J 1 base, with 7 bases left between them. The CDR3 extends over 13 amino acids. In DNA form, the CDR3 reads TGTGCCAGCAGCTCTACAGGGAACACTGAAGCTTTCTTT. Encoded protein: CASSSTGNTEAFF.

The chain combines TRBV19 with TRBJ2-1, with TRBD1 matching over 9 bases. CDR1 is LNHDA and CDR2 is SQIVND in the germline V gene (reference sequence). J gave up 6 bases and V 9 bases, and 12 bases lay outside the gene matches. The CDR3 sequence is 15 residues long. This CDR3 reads CASALGTGTINEQFF. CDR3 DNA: TGTGCCAGCGCCCTAGGGACAGGGACGATCAATGAGCAGTTCTTC.

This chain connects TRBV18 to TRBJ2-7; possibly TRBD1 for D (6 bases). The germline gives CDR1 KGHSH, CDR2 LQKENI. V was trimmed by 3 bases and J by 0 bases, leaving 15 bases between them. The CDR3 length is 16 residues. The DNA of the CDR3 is TGTGCCAGCTCACCCTCTCGAGGACAGCTCTCCTACGAGCAGTACTTC. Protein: CASSPSRGQLSYEQYF.

The CDR3 DNA reads as TGTGCCAGCAGCGGGGACACAGATACGCAGTATTTT. This gives the protein CASSGDTDTQYF. V and J are TRBV6-5 and TRBJ2-3, with D possibly being TRBD2 (5 bases). There are 12 residues in the CDR3. Trimming left V 6 bases short and J 2 bases short, with 6 bases between. Germline lookup yields CDR1 MNHEY and CDR2 SVGAGI.

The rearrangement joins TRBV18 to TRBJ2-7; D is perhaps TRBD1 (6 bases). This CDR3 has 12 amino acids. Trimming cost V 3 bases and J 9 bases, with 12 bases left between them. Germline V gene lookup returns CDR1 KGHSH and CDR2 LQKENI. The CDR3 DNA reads TGTGCCAGCTCACCGCCCAGGGGAGCGCAGTACTTC. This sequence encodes CASSPPRGAQYF.

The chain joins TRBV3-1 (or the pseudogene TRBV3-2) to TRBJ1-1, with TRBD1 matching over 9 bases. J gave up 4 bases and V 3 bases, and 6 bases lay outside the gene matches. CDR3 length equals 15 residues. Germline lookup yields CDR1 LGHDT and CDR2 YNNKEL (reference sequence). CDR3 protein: CASSHEDRGFTEAFF. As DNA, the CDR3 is TGTGCCAGCAGCCATGAAGACAGGGGGTTCACTGAAGCTTTCTTT.

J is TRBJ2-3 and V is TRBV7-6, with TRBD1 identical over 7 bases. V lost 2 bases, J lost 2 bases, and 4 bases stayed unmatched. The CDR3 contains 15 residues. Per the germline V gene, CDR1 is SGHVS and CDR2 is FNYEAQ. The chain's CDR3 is CASSLRQGSTDTQYF. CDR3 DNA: TGTGCCAGCAGCTTACGACAGGGATCCACAGATACGCAGTATTTT.

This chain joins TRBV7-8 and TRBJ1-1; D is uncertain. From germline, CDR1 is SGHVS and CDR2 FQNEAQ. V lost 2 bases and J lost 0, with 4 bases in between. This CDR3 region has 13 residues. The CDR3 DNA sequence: TGTGCCAGCAGCTTATCCATGAACACTGAAGCTTTCTTT. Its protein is CASSLSMNTEAFF.

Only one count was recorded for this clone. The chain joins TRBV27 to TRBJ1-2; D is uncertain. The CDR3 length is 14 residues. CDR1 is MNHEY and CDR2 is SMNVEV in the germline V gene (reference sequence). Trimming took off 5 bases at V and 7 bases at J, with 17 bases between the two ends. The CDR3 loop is CASSPLGPAGGYTF. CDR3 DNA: TGTGCCAGCAGTCCGCTTGGGCCGGCGGGTGGCTACACCTTC.

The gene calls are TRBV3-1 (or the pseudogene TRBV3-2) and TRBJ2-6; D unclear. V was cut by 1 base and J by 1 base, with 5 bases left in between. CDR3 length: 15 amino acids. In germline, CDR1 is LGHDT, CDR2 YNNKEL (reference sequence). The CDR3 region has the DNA TGTGCCAGCAGCCAAGTGACATCTGGGGCCAACGTCCTGACTTTC. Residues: CASSQVTSGANVLTF.

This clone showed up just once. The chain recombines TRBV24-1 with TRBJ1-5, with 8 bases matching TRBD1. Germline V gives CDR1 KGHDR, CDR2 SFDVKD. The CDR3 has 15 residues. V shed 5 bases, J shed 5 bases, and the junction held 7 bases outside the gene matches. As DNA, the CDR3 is TGTGCCACCAGTGTGGGAGGACAGGGTGATCAGCCCCAGCATTTT. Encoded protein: CATSVGGQGDQPQHF.

CDR3 loop: CASSQPGLASNYGYTF. The CDR3 DNA reads TGTGCCAGTAGTCAACCGGGACTAGCCTCTAACTATGGCTACACCTTC. J is TRBJ1-2 and V is TRBV19; TRBD1 might be the D (5 bases). Germline CDR1 LNHDA, CDR2 SQIVND (reference sequence). V lost 5 bases and J lost 0, with 16 bases in between. The CDR3 has 16 residues. Combining the CDR3 with reference TRBV19 and TRBJ1-2 gives the whole variable domain DGGITQSPKYLFRKEGQNVTLSCEQNLNHDAMYWYRQDPGQGLRLIYYSQIVNDFQKGDIAEGYSVSREKKESFPLTVTSAQKNPTAFYLCASSQPGLASNYGYTFGSGTRLTVV.

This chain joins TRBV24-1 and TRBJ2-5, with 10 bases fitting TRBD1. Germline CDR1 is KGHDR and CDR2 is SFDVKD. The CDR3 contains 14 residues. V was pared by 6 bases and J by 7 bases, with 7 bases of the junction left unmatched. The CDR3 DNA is TGTGCCACCAGTCCGGGACAGGGGCGGGGGACCCAGTACTTC. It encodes CATSPGQGRGTQYF.

CDR3: CAWSATPTGHGYTF. The CDR3 bases are TGTGCCTGGAGCGCTACACCCACAGGGCATGGCTACACCTTC. The chain links TRBV30 to TRBJ1-2; weak D call: TRBD1 (6 bases). V dropped 3 bases and J dropped 6 bases, with 17 bases sitting between them. The CDR3 totals 14 residues. CDR1 is GTSNPN and CDR2 is SVGIG in the germline V gene (reference sequence).

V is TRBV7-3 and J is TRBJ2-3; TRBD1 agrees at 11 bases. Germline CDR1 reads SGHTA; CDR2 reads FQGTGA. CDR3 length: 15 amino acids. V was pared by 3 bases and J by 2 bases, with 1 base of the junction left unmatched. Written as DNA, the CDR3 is TGTGCCAGCAGCTTGGACAGGGGGCCCACAGATACGCAGTATTTT. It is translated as CASSLDRGPTDTQYF.

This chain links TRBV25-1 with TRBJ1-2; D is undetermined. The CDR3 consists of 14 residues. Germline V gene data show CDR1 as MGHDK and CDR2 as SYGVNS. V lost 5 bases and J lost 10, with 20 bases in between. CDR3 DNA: TGTGCCAGCAGTTCAGCGAGCACGTTAACCTTCTACACCTTC. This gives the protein CASSSASTLTFYTF.

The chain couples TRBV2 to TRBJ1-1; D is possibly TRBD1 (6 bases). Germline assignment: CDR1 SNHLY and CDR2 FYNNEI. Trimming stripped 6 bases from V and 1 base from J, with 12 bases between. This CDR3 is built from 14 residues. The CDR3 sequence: CASRAGQWNTEAFF. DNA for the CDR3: TGTGCCAGCAGAGCCGGACAGTGGAACACTGAAGCTTTCTTT.

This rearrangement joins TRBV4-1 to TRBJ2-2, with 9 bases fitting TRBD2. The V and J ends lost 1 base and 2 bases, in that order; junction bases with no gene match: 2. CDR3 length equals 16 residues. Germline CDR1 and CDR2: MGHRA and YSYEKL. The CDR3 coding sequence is TGCGCCAGCAGCCAAGTTGGGACTAGCAACACCGGGGAGCTGTTTTTT. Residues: CASSQVGTSNTGELFF.